Below, one T cell receptor beta chain is given with its context. Profiling relied on immunoSEQ multiplex PCR, and the TCRdb table lists in-frame clones only, not all of them. The table includes 90,000 to 120,000 clones, about 88% detected once. This specimen comes from a study of blood T cell repertoires in COVID-19. This receptor was obtained from a human donor in a cohort sampled during active COVID-19. Sequenced material: peripheral blood.

The chain's CDR3 is CASSAQGHREYEQYF. The CDR3 DNA is TGTGCCAGCAGTGCCCAGGGCCATAGGGAATACGAGCAGTACTTC. The V call is TRBV6-2 or TRBV6-3, the J call TRBJ2-7; weak D call: TRBD1 (5 bases). The CDR3 runs to 15 residues. V shed 5 bases and J shed 4 bases, with 18 bases lying between them. CDR1 MNHEY and CDR2 SVGEGT come from the germline V gene.